This TCR beta chain is drawn from a study of control samples from healthy donors and cancer patients. CDR1 and CDR2 from the germline V gene are SGHNT and YYREEE (reference sequence). This CDR3 is 17 amino acids long. V shed 3 bases and J 1 base; nucleotides not matched to a gene: 6. TCRdb's copy holds only in-frame clones and misses some; the assay was immunoSEQ multiplex PCR. The data hold about 160,000 clones, with 95% to 96% observed a single time. The sequence was collected from a woman aged 25 to 45 in good health. This chain joins TRBV5-4 and TRBJ1-4, with 10 positions matching TRBD1. Material: blood. The CDR3 bases are TGTGCCAGCAGCTCCGGGGACAGGGGATTAACTAATGAAAAACTGTTTTTT. Residues: CASSSGDRGLTNEKLFF.